This T cell receptor beta chain was found in a study of human T cells and chemical hapten exposure. Study-wide points: It was expanded TCRs that formed significantly more large CDR3 similarity clusters than controls did.

MiXCR was run by TCRdb on the RACE reads, yielding one entry per CDR3 protein. The sample has around 80,000 distinct CDR3 sequences, about 6.6% seen once. The time point is: patch test 2, 6 weeks after DPC sensitization. Treatment of the sample: therapeutic diphenylcyclopropenone sensitization with weekly scalp DPC. Note on this clonotype: What it recognizes is unknown. One junction end disagrees with the germline gene, perhaps due to a read error.

The CDR3 extends over 15 amino acids. Germline assignment: CDR1 DFQATT and CDR2 SNEGSKA (reference sequence). The V gene is TRBV20-1, the J gene TRBJ2-3, with D perhaps matching TRBD2 (6 bases). The sequence came from a woman aged 30 to 39 with alopecia areata. Some clones in this sample may be carry-over from other donors' samples. Source: whole blood, taken in connection with sensitization to the hapten diphenylcyclopropenone (DPC). CDR3 sequence reads: CGAPGGGARTDTQYF. The CDR3 DNA follows: TGCGGTGCTCCCGGCGGAGGGGCCCGGACAGATACGCAGTATTTT.